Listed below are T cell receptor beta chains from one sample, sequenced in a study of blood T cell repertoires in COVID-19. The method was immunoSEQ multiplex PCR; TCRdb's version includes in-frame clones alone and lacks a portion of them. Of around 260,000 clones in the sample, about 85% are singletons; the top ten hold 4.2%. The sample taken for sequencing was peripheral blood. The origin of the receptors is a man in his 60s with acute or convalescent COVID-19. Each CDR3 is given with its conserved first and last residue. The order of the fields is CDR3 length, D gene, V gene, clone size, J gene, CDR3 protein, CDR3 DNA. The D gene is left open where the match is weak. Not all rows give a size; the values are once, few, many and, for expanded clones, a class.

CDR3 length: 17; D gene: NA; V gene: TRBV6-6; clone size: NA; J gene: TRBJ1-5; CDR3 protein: CASSPLTGWEGNQPQHF; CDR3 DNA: TGTGCCAGCAGTCCCCTGACAGGCTGGGAAGGCAATCAGCCCCAGCATTTT
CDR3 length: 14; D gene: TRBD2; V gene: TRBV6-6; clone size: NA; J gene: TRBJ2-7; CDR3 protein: CASSYGTSPSEQYF; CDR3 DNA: TGTGCCAGCAGTTATGGGACTAGTCCGAGCGAGCAGTACTTC
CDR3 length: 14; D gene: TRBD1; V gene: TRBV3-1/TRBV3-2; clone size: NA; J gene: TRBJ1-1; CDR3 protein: CASRGTGRNTEAFF; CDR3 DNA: TGTGCCAGCAGGGGGACAGGGCGGAACACTGAAGCTTTCTTT
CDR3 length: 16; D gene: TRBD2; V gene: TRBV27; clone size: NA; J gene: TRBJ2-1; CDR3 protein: CASSPSSGGAIYEQFF; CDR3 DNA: TGTGCCAGCAGTCCCTCTAGCGGGGGGGCCATCTATGAGCAGTTCTTC
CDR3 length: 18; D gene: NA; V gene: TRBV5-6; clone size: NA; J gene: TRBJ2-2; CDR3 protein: CASSLEIGGALDTGELFF; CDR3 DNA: TGTGCCAGCAGCTTGGAAATAGGGGGGGCGCTGGACACCGGGGAGCTGTTTTTT
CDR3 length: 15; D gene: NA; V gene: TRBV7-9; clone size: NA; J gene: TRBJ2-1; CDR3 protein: CASRSGLNSYNEQFF; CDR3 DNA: TGTGCCAGCAGGTCAGGACTTAACTCCTACAATGAGCAGTTCTTC
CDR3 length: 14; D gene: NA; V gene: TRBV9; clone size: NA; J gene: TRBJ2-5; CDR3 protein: CASSPPGGQETQYF; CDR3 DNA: TGTGCCAGCAGCCCCCCCGGGGGCCAAGAGACCCAGTACTTC
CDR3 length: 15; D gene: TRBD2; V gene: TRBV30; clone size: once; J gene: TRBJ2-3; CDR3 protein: CAWSKRSGGVDTQYF; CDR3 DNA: TGTGCCTGGAGTAAAAGAAGCGGGGGGGTAGATACGCAGTATTTT
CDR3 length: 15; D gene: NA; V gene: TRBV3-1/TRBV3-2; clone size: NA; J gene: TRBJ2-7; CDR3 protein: CASSPTSPRLGEQYF; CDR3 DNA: TGTGCCAGCAGCCCCACCTCCCCTCGACTGGGCGAGCAGTACTTC
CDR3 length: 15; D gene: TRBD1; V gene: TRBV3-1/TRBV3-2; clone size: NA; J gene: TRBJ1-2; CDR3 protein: CASSQTGQGLYGYTF; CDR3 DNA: TGTGCCAGCAGCCAAACCGGACAGGGCCTCTATGGCTACACCTTC
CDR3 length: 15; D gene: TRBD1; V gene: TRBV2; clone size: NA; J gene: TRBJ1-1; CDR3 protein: CASSPFTGGAAEAFF; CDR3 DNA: TGTGCCAGCAGTCCTTTCACAGGGGGTGCGGCTGAAGCTTTCTTT